This entry features one TCR beta chain sequence. Its antigen is undetermined. The source of the sample is a study of post-analysis software for immune sequencing data. Across the whole study: The cohort encompassed relapsing-remitting, secondary progressive and progressive-relapsing multiple sclerosis disease courses.

Study results and caveats: Those with multiple sclerosis, the patient group, showed significantly lower normalized Chao1 diversity than controls. Included in a set of four or five TRBV segments more frequent in patients than controls were TRBV5-6, TRBV5-1 and TRBV20-1. F measure showed strong co-clustering of same-batch samples.

Carried by the TCR beta cDNA libraries were unique molecular identifiers. A population of about 0.95 to 11 million T cells gave rise to 400,000 to 550,000 cDNA molecules. TCRdb used MiXCR to reprocess the PCR reads, holding one entry per CDR3 protein. Among over 700,000 distinct CDR3 sequences listed, roughly 27% were seen once. Germline V gene data show CDR1 as LGHDT and CDR2 as YNNKEL (reference sequence). The CDR3 totals 16 residues. Trimming shortened V by 4 bases and J by 2 bases, and 16 bases separated the two germline ends. The sequence came from a girl aged 10 to 17 with multiple sclerosis. Sequencing used blood. The V gene is TRBV3-1, the J gene TRBJ2-3; tentatively, D is TRBD2 (5 bases). The CDR3 loop is CASSRKRLAVTDTQYF. The CDR3 nucleotides are TGTGCCAGCAGCCGAAAGCGTCTAGCAGTCACAGATACGCAGTATTTT.